This T cell receptor (beta chain) comes out of a study of blood T cell repertoires in COVID-19. Study summary: The United States, Italy and Spain provided the acute and convalescent COVID-19 samples.

The table lists this clone with a few counts. J was trimmed by 3 bases and V by 5 bases; bases with no gene match: 15. Per germline, CDR1 SEHNR and CDR2 FQNEAQ (reference sequence). The length of the CDR3 is 18 residues. Repertoires were generated with immunoSEQ multiplex PCR, while TCRdb's copy carries only in-frame clones and drops some. Found here are fewer than 95,000 clones, roughly nine tenths of them singletons; the top ten hold more than 8%. The clonotype comes from a man between 50 and 59 years old with acute or convalescent COVID-19. J is TRBJ1-1 and V is TRBV7-9, with 10 bases that match TRBD1. The sequenced sample was peripheral blood. The CDR3 sequence: CASSTPDRGNLGDTEAFF. In DNA, the CDR3 is TGTGCCAGCAGCACCCCGGACAGGGGGAACCTTGGGGACACTGAAGCTTTCTTT.